The clone carrying this TCR beta chain has just a few counts. The data stem from a study of response to subunit inactivated influenza vaccine. A single record per CDR3 protein comes from TCRdb applying MiXCR to the RT-PCR reads. The sample includes about 520,000 distinct CDR3 sequences, about 25% seen only once; the top ten take around 2%. Germline assignment: CDR1 SGHTA and CDR2 FQGNSA. The CDR3 consists of 14 residues. The V gene lost 2 bases and the J gene lost 7 bases, with 14 bases spanning the gap. The chain couples TRBV7-2 to TRBJ1-1, with D tentatively TRBD1 (5 bases). The sequence was obtained from a man aged 50 or older who received an inactivated influenza vaccine. The sequencing here drew on CD4+ T cells sorted from PBMCs, taken roughly 5 days after vaccination. The CDR3 nucleotides read TGTGCCAGCAGCTTAAACTATAAGGGGCGTGAAGCTTTCTTT. Protein sequence: CASSLNYKGREAFF.